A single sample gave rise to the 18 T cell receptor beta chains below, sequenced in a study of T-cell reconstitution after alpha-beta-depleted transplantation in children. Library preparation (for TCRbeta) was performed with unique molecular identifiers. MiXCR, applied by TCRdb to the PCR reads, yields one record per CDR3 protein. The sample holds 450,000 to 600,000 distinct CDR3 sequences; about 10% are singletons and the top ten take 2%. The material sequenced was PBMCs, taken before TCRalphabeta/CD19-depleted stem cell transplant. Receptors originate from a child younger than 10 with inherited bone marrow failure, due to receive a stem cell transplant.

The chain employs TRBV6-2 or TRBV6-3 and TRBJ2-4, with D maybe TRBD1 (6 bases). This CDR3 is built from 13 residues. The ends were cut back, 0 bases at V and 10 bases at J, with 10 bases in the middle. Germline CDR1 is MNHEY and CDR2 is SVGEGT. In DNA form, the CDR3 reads TGTGCCAGCAGTTACTCGACAGGCAGGATTCAGTACTTC. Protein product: CASSYSTGRIQYF.

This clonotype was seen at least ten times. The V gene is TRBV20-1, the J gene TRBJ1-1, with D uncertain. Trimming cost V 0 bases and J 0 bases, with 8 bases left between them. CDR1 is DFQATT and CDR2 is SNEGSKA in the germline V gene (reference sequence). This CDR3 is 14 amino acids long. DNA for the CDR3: TGCAGTGCTAGAGAGAGGAGGATGAACACTGAAGCTTTCTTT. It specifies CSARERRMNTEAFF.

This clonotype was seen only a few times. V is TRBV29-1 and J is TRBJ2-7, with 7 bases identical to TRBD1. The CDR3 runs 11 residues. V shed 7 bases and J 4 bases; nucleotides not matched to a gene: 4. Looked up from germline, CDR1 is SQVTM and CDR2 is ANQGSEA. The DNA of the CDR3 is TGCAGCGCCCTGGACAGGTACGAGCAGTACTTC. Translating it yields CSALDRYEQYF.

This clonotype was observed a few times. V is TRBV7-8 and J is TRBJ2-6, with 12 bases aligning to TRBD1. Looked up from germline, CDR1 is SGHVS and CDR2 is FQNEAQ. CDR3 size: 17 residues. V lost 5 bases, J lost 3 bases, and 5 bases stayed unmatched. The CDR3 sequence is CASSPGTGGGGANVLTF. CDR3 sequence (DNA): TGTGCCAGCAGCCCCGGGACAGGGGGCGGTGGGGCCAACGTCCTGACTTTC.

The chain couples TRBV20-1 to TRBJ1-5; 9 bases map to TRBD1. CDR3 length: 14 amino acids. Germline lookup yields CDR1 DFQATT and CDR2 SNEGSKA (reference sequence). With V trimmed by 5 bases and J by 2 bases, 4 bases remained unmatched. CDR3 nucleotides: TGCAGTGCTCTGGACAGGGGCGGCAATCAGCCCCAGCATTTT. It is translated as CSALDRGGNQPQHF.

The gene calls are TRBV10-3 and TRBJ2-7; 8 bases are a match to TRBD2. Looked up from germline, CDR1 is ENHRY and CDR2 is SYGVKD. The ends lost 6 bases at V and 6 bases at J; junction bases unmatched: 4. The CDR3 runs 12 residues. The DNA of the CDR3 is TGTGCCATCAGCAGCGGGAGTTCCGAGCAGTACTTC. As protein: CAISSGSSEQYF.

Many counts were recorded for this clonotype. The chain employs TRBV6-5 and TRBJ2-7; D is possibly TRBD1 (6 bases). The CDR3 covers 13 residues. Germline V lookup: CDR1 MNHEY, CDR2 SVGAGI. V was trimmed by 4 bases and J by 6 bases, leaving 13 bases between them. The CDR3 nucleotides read TGTGCCAGCAGTTCAAACAGGGTTCGCGAGCAGTACTTC. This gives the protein CASSSNRVREQYF.

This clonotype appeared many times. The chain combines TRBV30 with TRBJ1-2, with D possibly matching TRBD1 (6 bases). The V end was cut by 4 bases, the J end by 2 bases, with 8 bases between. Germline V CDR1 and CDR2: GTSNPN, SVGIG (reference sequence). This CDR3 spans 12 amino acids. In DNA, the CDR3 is TGTGCCTGGAATAGGGGGAACTATGGCTACACCTTC. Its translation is CAWNRGNYGYTF.

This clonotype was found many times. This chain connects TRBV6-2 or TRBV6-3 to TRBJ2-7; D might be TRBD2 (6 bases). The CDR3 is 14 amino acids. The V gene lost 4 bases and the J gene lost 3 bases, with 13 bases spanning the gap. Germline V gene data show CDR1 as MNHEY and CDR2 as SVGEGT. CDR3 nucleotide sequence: TGTGCCAGCAGTTGGGGGACTGACAACTACGAGCAGTACTTC. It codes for CASSWGTDNYEQYF.

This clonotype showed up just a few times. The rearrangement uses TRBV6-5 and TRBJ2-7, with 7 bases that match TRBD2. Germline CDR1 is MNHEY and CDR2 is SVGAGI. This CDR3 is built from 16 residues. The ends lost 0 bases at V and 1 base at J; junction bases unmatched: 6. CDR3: CASSYSVGRASYEQYF. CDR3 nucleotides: TGTGCCAGCAGTTACTCAGTAGGGAGGGCGTCCTACGAGCAGTACTTC.

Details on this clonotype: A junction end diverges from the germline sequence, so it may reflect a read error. CDR3: CSVVHEREGRIF. CDR3 DNA: TGCAGCGTTGTTCACGAGCGGGAGGGCCGGATCTTC. V gene TRBV29-1 combines with J gene TRBJ2-1; 10 bases map to TRBD2. This CDR3 comprises 12 residues. The V gene's germline CDR1 is SQVTM and CDR2 ANQGSEA.

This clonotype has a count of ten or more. The CDR3 DNA reads TGTGCCAGCAGCGCCGGGAGACTATTAAGCGACAATCAGCCCCAGCATTTT. This encodes CASSAGRLLSDNQPQHF. The chain recombines TRBV5-5 with TRBJ1-5; D is ambiguous. The CDR3 is made up of 17 amino acids. Germline loops: CDR1 SGHKS, CDR2 YYEKEE (reference sequence). Trimming took off 4 bases at V and 3 bases at J, with 20 bases between the two ends.

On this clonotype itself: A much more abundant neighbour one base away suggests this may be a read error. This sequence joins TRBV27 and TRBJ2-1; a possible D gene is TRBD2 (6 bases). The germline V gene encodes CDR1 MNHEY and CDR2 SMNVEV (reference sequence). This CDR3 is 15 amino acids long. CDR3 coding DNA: TGTGCCAGCAGTTTCCGGGGAGGCTCCTACAATGAGCGGTTCTTC. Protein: CASSFRGGSYNERFF.

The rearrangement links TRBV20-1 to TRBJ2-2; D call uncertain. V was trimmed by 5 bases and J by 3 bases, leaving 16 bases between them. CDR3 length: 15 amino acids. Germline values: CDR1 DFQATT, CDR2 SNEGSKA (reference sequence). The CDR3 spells CSAGSRRRDTGELFF. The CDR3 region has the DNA TGCAGTGCTGGAAGCAGGAGACGGGACACCGGGGAGCTGTTTTTT.

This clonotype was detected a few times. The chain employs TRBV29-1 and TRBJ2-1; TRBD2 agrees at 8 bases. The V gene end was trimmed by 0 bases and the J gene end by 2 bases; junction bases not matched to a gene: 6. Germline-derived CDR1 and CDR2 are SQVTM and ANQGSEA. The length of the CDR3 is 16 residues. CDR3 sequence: CSVEDPAGGPYNEQFF. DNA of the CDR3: TGCAGCGTTGAAGATCCGGCGGGAGGACCCTACAATGAGCAGTTCTTC.

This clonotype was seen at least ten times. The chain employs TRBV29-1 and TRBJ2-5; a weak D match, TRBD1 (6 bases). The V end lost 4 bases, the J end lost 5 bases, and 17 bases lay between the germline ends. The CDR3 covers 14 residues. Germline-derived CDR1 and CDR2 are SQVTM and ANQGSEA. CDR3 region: CSVGHRALWETQYF. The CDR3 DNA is TGCAGCGTTGGCCACAGGGCCTTGTGGGAGACCCAGTACTTC.

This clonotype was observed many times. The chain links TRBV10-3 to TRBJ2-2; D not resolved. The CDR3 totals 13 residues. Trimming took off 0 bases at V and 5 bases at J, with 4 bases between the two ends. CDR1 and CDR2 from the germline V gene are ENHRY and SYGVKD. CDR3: CAISESGTGELFF. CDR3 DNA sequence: TGTGCCATCAGTGAGTCCGGGACCGGGGAGCTGTTTTTT.

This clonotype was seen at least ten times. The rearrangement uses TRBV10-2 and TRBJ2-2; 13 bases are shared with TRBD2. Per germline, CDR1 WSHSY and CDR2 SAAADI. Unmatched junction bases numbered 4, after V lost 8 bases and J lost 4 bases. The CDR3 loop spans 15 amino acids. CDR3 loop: CASVGTSGATGELFF. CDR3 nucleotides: TGCGCCAGCGTAGGGACTAGCGGGGCCACCGGGGAGCTGTTTTTT.